This T cell receptor (beta chain) was profiled in a study of PD-1 blockade in classical Hodgkin lymphoma. The overall study: Nivolumab dosing for patients was 3 mg/kg, administered intravenously every 2 weeks. Whole-study findings and limits: Compared with baseline, CD4+ but not CD8+ TCR diversity had risen significantly by C4D1. Compared with healthy donors, newly diagnosed patients reportedly showed lower baseline TCR diversity. After ASCT, patients who started nivolumab under 1 year later were excluded.

The CDR3 consists of 15 residues. From germline, CDR1 is MGHDK and CDR2 SYGVNS. Trimming took off 3 bases at V and 5 bases at J, with 16 bases between the two ends. Each and every patient relapsed after autologous stem cell transplantation, and patients got differing brentuximab vedotin exposure. On this clone itself: The antigen is undetermined.

Some clones are missing from TCRdb's copy, which holds only in-frame ones; the method was immunoSEQ multiplex PCR. The table has 40,000 to 45,000 clones, roughly three quarters seen once. The sample was peripheral blood mononuclear cells (PBMCs), taken before the second cycle of nivolumab. The sequence was obtained from a human donor with classical Hodgkin lymphoma. The rearrangement uses TRBV25-1 and TRBJ1-2; no reliable D call. The CDR3 spells CASSEPGRTLYGYTF. The CDR3 nucleotides read TGTGCCAGCAGTGAGCCGGGCCGAACCTTATATGGCTACACCTTC.